A selection of T cell receptor beta chains follows, all from one sample in a study of T-cell reconstitution after alpha-beta-depleted transplantation in children. TCRdb processed the PCR reads anew with MiXCR; each CDR3 protein has one entry. Of roughly 100,000 distinct CDR3 sequences listed, approximately 6% are singletons. Specimen: PBMCs, mostly from graft donor cells, collected 60 days after TCRalphabeta/CD19-depleted stem cell transplant. Receptor source: a female patient aged 2-9 years who had a stem cell transplant for Fanconi anemia, so the T cells may come from the graft donor. CDR3s include the opening cysteine and the closing phenylalanine or tryptophan. The D gene is left open where the match is weak. The size entry is marked missing in some rows and otherwise reads once, few, many or a size class.

.,.,TRBJ2-3,TRBV27,CASSLGSGPEGTQYF,TGTGCCAGCAGTTTAGGATCAGGTCCAGAGGGTACGCAGTATTTT
.,few,TRBJ1-6,TRBV20-1,CSAEFDGNSPLHF,TGCAGTGCTGAATTTGACGGGAATTCACCCCTCCACTTT
.,.,TRBJ2-6,TRBV9,CASSARGDSGANVLTF,TGTGCCAGCAGCGCCCGAGGGGACTCTGGGGCCAACGTCCTGACTTTC
.,many,TRBJ1-1,TRBV19,CASSIADISMQGTEAFF,TGTGCCAGTAGTATCGCGGACATTTCCATGCAAGGCACTGAAGCTTTCTTT
.,many,TRBJ2-3,TRBV25-1,CASSESRKDTQYF,TGTGCCAGCAGTGAATCTAGAAAAGATACGCAGTATTTT
.,many,TRBJ2-7,TRBV5-1,CASSFKGSSYEQYF,TGCGCCAGCAGCTTTAAGGGGAGCTCCTACGAGCAGTACTTC
TRBD1,few,TRBJ1-5,TRBV28,CASSNPTGGGQPQHF,TGTGCCAGCAGTAACCCCACAGGGGGCGGGCAGCCCCAGCATTTT
.,many,TRBJ2-7,TRBV13,CASSFFRREGEAYEQYF,TGTGCCAGCAGCTTTTTTAGAAGGGAGGGGGAGGCCTACGAGCAGTACTTC
TRBD1,many,TRBJ2-5,TRBV12-3/TRBV12-4,CASSGPGTVTGETQYF,TGTGCCAGCAGCGGTCCGGGGACAGTGACGGGGGAGACCCAGTACTTC
TRBD1,few,TRBJ1-2,TRBV5-1,CASSLNRGRDYGYTF,TGCGCCAGCAGCCTAAACAGGGGTCGCGACTATGGCTACACCTTC
.,few,TRBJ2-3,TRBV30,CAWSGGRDRFTDTQYF,TGTGCCTGGAGTGGTGGGCGGGACCGATTCACAGATACGCAGTATTTT
.,.,TRBJ2-1,TRBV29-1,CSVAPGLLGYNEQFF,TGCAGCGTTGCGCCGGGACTGTTGGGGTACAATGAGCAGTTCTTC
TRBD2,many,TRBJ2-3,TRBV20-1,CSANTGTSGDTQYF,TGCAGTGCCAATACCGGGACTAGCGGAGATACGCAGTATTTT
.,many,TRBJ2-2,TRBV9,CASNSGGEYTGELFF,TGTGCCAGCAACTCAGGCGGGGAGTACACCGGGGAGCTGTTTTTT
TRBD1,many,TRBJ2-7,TRBV11-3,CASSLDPTTGFYEQYF,TGTGCCAGCAGCTTAGATCCCACGACAGGGTTCTACGAGCAGTACTTC
TRBD2,many,TRBJ2-7,TRBV4-2,CASSQTSGSNSYEQYF,TGTGCCAGCAGCCAAACTAGCGGGAGTAACTCCTACGAGCAGTACTTC
TRBD1,many,TRBJ2-7,TRBV28,CASSSRDRVRYEQYF,TGTGCCAGCAGTTCGCGGGACAGGGTACGCTACGAGCAGTACTTC
.,.,TRBJ1-1,TRBV5-1,CASSFESELVAESFF,TGCGCCAGCAGCTTTGAGTCCGAGTTAGTCGCTGAATCTTTCTTT
.,many,TRBJ2-3,TRBV20-1,CSARDTGTFSTDTQYF,TGCAGTGCTAGAGATACCGGGACTTTTAGCACAGATACGCAGTATTTT
.,many,TRBJ2-1,TRBV2,CASSEVVGTEQFF,TGTGCCAGCAGTGAAGTTGTAGGGACCGAGCAGTTCTTC
.,many,TRBJ2-1,TRBV18,CASSPGSSYNEQFF,TGTGCCAGCTCACCAGGGAGCTCCTACAATGAGCAGTTCTTC
.,many,TRBJ2-7,TRBV15,CATSREPGYEQYF,TGTGCCACCAGCAGAGAACCGGGGTACGAGCAGTACTTC
.,many,TRBJ2-1,TRBV25-1,CATLGGSYNEQFF,TGTGCCACACTAGGAGGGTCCTACAATGAGCAGTTCTTC
.,.,TRBJ2-5,TRBV14,CASSHGGTQYF,TGTGCCAGCAGCCACGGCGGGACCCAGTACTTC
.,.,TRBJ2-1,TRBV11-1,CAFCLALSANEQFF,TGTGCCTTCTGTTTAGCGCTAAGCGCCAATGAGCAGTTCTTC
.,many,TRBJ2-3,TRBV5-1,CASSPSPHTSTDTQYF,TGCGCCAGCAGCCCCTCCCCACACACCAGCACAGATACGCAGTATTTT
.,many,TRBJ2-2,TRBV25-1,CAINTRRGKNTGELFF,TGTGCCATCAATACGCGGAGAGGGAAAAACACCGGGGAGCTGTTTTTT
.,.,TRBJ1-2,TRBV12-3/TRBV12-4,CASSLNSQGPSNYGYTF,TGTGCCAGCAGTTTGAATAGTCAGGGTCCCTCTAACTATGGCTACACCTTC
TRBD2,few,TRBJ2-1,TRBV12-3/TRBV12-4,CASSLRFGTSGLLEQFF,TGTGCCAGCAGCCTAAGATTCGGGACTAGCGGTCTCTTAGAGCAGTTCTTC
.,many,TRBJ2-3,TRBV5-6,CASSFRDIFTDTQYF,TGTGCCAGCAGCTTCCGGGACATATTCACAGATACGCAGTATTTT
.,.,TRBJ1-1,TRBV7-8,CASSSWAADTEAFF,TGTGCCAGCAGCTCCTGGGCGGCGGACACTGAAGCTTTCTTT